The 17 T cell receptor beta chains below come from one sample, sequenced in a study of identical twins. MiXCR, applied by TCRdb to the 5' RACE reads, yields one record per CDR3 protein. The sample holds 350,000 to 400,000 distinct CDR3 sequences, roughly 9% seen once. The material sequenced was naive T cells sorted from blood. Every receptor here comes from a woman in her forties or fifties in good health.

The sample holds many counts of this clonotype. This chain uses TRBV20-1 with TRBJ1-2; no clear D gene. Germline values: CDR1 DFQATT, CDR2 SNEGSKA (reference sequence). The CDR3 length is 12 residues. V was pared by 0 bases and J by 5 bases, with 7 bases between. The CDR3 here is CSAREGIYGYTF. The CDR3 nucleotides are TGCAGTGCTAGAGAAGGGATTTATGGCTACACCTTC.

There are a few counts of this clonotype. This chain links TRBV27 with TRBJ1-5; 9 bases match TRBD1. This CDR3 is built from 14 residues. Losses at the gene ends were 7 bases for V and 3 bases for J; bases not matched to a gene: 4. Germline CDR1 is MNHEY and CDR2 is SMNVEV (reference sequence). The CDR3 DNA is TGTGCCAGCACAGCACAGGGGGCCAATCAGCCCCAGCATTTT. This codes for CASTAQGANQPQHF.

This clonotype appeared a few times. The V and J genes are TRBV4-1 and TRBJ2-7, with 9 nucleotides matching TRBD1. Trimming at V came to 0 bases and at J to 4 bases, leaving 4 bases not matched to a gene. The germline V gene encodes CDR1 MGHRA and CDR2 YSYEKL. This CDR3 comprises 15 residues. The CDR3 sequence is CASSQDPGQGYEQYF. The CDR3 region has the DNA TGCGCCAGCAGCCAAGATCCGGGACAGGGTTACGAGCAGTACTTC.

Many counts were recorded for this clonotype. The rearrangement links TRBV28 to TRBJ1-4; D unclear. The CDR3 covers 18 residues. CDR1 is MDHEN and CDR2 is SYDVKM in the germline V gene. Trimming removed 2 bases at V and 2 bases at J, with 18 bases between. The CDR3: CASSLVGAMRITNEKLFF. CDR3 nucleotides: TGTGCCAGCAGTTTAGTGGGCGCGATGAGGATTACTAATGAAAAACTGTTTTTT.

This clonotype appeared a few times. This chain joins TRBV27 and TRBJ2-2; D is possibly TRBD2 (6 bases). V was clipped by 5 bases and J by 5 bases, with 18 bases between them. This CDR3 region has 16 residues. The germline V gene has CDR1 MNHEY and CDR2 SMNVEV (reference sequence). DNA of the CDR3: TGTGCCAGCAGTCATACCCTACTAGCTTTAACCGGGGAGCTGTTTTTT. This gives the protein CASSHTLLALTGELFF.

V usage is TRBV20-1 and J usage is TRBJ2-5; a possible D gene is TRBD1 (5 bases). The CDR3 contains 11 residues. V lost 6 bases and J 7 bases, leaving 12 bases between the germline ends. CDR1 is DFQATT, CDR2 SNEGSKA, per germline (reference sequence). The CDR3 bases are TGCAGTGCCTCATCTCAGGGGACCCAGTACTTC. This translates into CSASSQGTQYF.

This clonotype has at least ten counts. The J gene is TRBJ2-5, the V gene TRBV27; maybe TRBD2 (5 bases). Germline values: CDR1 MNHEY, CDR2 SMNVEV (reference sequence). Between the trimmed V and J ends, which lost 6 bases and 3 bases, there was a span of 17 bases. This CDR3 has 15 amino acids. DNA of the CDR3: TGTGCCAGCAGCCCGTTGGGAGCGCTAGAAGAGACCCAGTACTTC. As protein: CASSPLGALEETQYF.

A remark on this clonotype: At one end the junction does not follow the germline gene, possibly because of a read error. J is TRBJ2-1 and V is TRBV20-1; 13 bases agree with TRBD2. The CDR3 extends over 14 amino acids. CDR1 and CDR2 from the germline V gene are DFQATT and SNEGSKA (reference sequence). CDR3 sequence: CSAIRTSGSSIWVF. In DNA form, the CDR3 reads TGCAGTGCAATCAGGACTAGCGGGAGCTCTATATGGGTCTTC.

A few counts support this clonotype. The V gene is TRBV29-1, the J gene TRBJ2-2, with TRBD1 matching over 8 bases. The germline gives CDR1 SQVTM, CDR2 ANQGSEA. With 3 bases clipped from V and 1 base from J, the junction kept 1 base outside the gene matches. The CDR3 is 14 residues long. CDR3 sequence (DNA): TGCAGCGTTGAGGGACAGGAGAACACCGGGGAGCTGTTTTTT. Translating gives CSVEGQENTGELFF.

In this sample, this clonotype turned up many times. This chain uses TRBV12-3 or TRBV12-4 with TRBJ1-1; D is perhaps TRBD1 (6 bases). The CDR3 loop spans 14 amino acids. Trimming shortened V by 7 bases and J by 5 bases, and 17 bases separated the two germline ends. CDR3 DNA sequence: TGTGCCAGCAATTGGGCCGGAGGGGGGACTGAAGCTTTCTTT. It codes for CASNWAGGGTEAFF.

This rearrangement joins TRBV20-1 to TRBJ2-5, with no clear D. V lost 3 bases, J lost 1 base, and 9 bases lay in between. The CDR3 runs to 13 residues. Germline CDR1 reads DFQATT; CDR2 reads SNEGSKA (reference sequence). The CDR3 spells CSASGSGQETQYF. Written as DNA, the CDR3 is TGCAGTGCTAGCGGGTCCGGCCAAGAGACCCAGTACTTC.

This clonotype showed up many times. The rearrangement links TRBV5-1 to TRBJ2-2; a weak D match, TRBD2 (6 bases). Trimming shortened V by 4 bases and J by 6 bases, and 16 bases separated the two germline ends. Germline V CDR1 and CDR2: SGHRS, YFSETQ. This CDR3 region has 15 residues. This chain's CDR3 is CASSLTLGTAGELFF. DNA of the CDR3: TGCGCCAGCAGCCTAACCCTGGGGACTGCCGGGGAGCTGTTTTTT.

This clonotype appeared many times. The chain recombines TRBV20-1 with TRBJ1-1; D is ambiguous. Germline V gene data show CDR1 as DFQATT and CDR2 as SNEGSKA (reference sequence). The CDR3 extends over 12 amino acids. Trimming cost V 0 bases and J 4 bases, with 6 bases left between them. CDR3 loop: CSARDQATEAFF. The CDR3 DNA is TGCAGTGCTAGAGATCAGGCCACTGAAGCTTTCTTT.

This clonotype was observed a few times. One end of the junction varies from germline; a read error may be responsible. The chain joins TRBV29-1 to TRBJ1-1, with 8 nucleotides matching TRBD1. From germline, CDR1 is SQVTM and CDR2 ANQGSEA. The CDR3 sequence is 12 residues long. CDR3 sequence (DNA): TGCAGCGCTCCGGAAACGAGAGGGGACAGGTTTTTT. It yields the protein CSAPETRGDRFF. The complete variable domain, with remaining parts taken from reference TRBV29-1 and TRBJ1-1, reads SAVISQKPSRDICQRGTSLTIQCQVDSQVTMMFWYRQQPGQSLTLIATANQGSEATYESGFVIDKFPISRPNLTFSTLTVSNMSPEDSSIYLCSAPETRGDRFFGQGTRLTVV.

This clonotype was seen at least ten times. The chain links TRBV2 to TRBJ2-1; the match to TRBD2 covers 8 bases. This CDR3 spans 17 amino acids. Germline V gene sequence: CDR1 SNHLY, CDR2 FYNNEI. V trimming: 7 bases; J trimming: 0 bases; junction bases outside the gene matches: 11. DNA for the CDR3: TGTGCCAGCACTCCATCCCGGGGGACTAGCTCCTACAATGAGCAGTTCTTC. The encoded protein is CASTPSRGTSSYNEQFF.

The chain links TRBV5-1 to TRBJ2-6; D call uncertain. Germline V gives CDR1 SGHRS, CDR2 YFSETQ. With 4 bases removed from V and 4 bases from J, the gap between germline ends came to 12 bases. The CDR3 totals 15 residues. The CDR3 region is CASSGWVAGANVLTF. The DNA for the CDR3 is TGCGCCAGCAGCGGTTGGGTCGCCGGGGCCAACGTCCTGACTTTC. Filled out from reference TRBV5-1 and TRBJ2-6, the complete variable domain reads KAGVTQTPRYLIKTRGQQVTLSCSPISGHRSVSWYQQTPGQGLQFLFEYFSETQRNKGNFPGRFSGRQFSNSRSEMNVSTLELGDSALYLCASSGWVAGANVLTFGAGSRLTVL.

The gene calls are TRBV6-5 and TRBJ2-7; 15 bases agree with TRBD2. The CDR3 runs to 14 residues. Trimming removed 7 bases from V and 6 bases from J; junction bases left unmatched: 4. Germline V gene lookup returns CDR1 MNHEY and CDR2 SVGAGI. The CDR3: CASTWGLAGGEQYF. CDR3 sequence (DNA): TGTGCCAGCACCTGGGGACTAGCGGGAGGCGAGCAGTACTTC.